This T cell receptor beta chain emerged from a study of a mutant IDH1 vaccine in newly diagnosed glioma. On the study more broadly: Of the patients given treatment, approximately 60% were male and roughly 38% were female, and a mean age of around 38 years was recorded. Most patients had radiochemotherapy with temozolomide before enrollment; others had one alone. Notes on the study in general: With respect to changes in top peripheral T cell clonotypes, pseudoprogression seemed unrelated. Less than 95% of patients showed vaccine-induced immune responses across multiple MHC alleles.

Time point described: baseline, week 1 (first vaccination visit). Treatment meaning: pre-vaccination baseline after standard-of-care therapy. This clone occurred a few times. As yet, its antigen is unknown. Here immunoSEQ multiplex PCR was the method, and the copy in TCRdb shows in-frame clones only, minus some. This table holds about 35,000 clones, about four fifths found once. The CDR3 contains 13 residues. The ends were cut back, 1 base at V and 11 bases at J, with 14 bases in the middle. The germline gives CDR1 SGHTA, CDR2 FQGNSA. The specimen comprised peripheral blood mononuclear cells (PBMCs), sampled from a glioma patient treated with radiotherapy, temozolomide or both. The TCR comes from a man aged 50-60 years with glioma. Some clones in this sample may be carry-over from other donors' samples. This chain connects TRBV7-2 to TRBJ1-1; perhaps TRBD1 as D (6 bases). For the CDR3, the DNA is TGTGCCAGCAGCTTAGATGCAGGGGCGCGGGCTTTCTTT. As protein: CASSLDAGARAFF.